This T cell receptor beta chain came from a study of PD-L1 blockade in urothelial cancer. Study-wide context: When patients started atezolizumab at some point between 2013 and 2014, it was given at 1,200 mg intravenously every 3 weeks.

CDR1 and CDR2 from the germline V gene are MDHEN and SYDVKM. This CDR3 has 13 amino acids. V shed 3 bases and J shed 5 bases, with 10 bases lying between them. The repertoire was sequenced with immunoSEQ multiplex PCR; TCRdb's copy has only in-frame clones and lacks some. The sample holds about 22,000 clones, about 90% seen once. The sample was PBMCs, taken around atezolizumab (anti-PD-L1) treatment. The chain employs TRBV28 and TRBJ1-2; a weak D match, TRBD1 (6 bases). The TCR was taken from a woman aged 55-69 years with urothelial cancer. The CDR3 DNA follows: TGTGCCAGCAGTTTGAAAAGGGGGTATGGCTACACCTTC. Protein: CASSLKRGYGYTF.